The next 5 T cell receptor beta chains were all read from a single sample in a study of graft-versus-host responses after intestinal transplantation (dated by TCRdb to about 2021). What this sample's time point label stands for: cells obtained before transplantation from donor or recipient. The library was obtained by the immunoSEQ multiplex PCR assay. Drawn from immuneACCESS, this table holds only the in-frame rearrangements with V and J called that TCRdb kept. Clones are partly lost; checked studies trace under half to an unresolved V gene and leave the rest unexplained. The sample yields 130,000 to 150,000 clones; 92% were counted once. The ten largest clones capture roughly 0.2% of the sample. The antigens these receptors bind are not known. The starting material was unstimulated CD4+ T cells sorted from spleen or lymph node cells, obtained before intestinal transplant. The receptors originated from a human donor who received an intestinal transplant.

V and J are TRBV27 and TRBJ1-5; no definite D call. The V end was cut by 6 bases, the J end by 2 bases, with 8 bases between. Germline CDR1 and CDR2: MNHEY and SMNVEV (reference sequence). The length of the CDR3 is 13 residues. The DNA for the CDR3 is TGTGCCAGCAGCCCCTCGGGCAATCAGCCCCAGCATTTT. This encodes CASSPSGNQPQHF.

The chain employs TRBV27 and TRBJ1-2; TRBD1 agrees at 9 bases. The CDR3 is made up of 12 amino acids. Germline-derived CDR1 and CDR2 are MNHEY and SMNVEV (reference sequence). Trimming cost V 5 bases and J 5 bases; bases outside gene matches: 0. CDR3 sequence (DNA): TGTGCCAGCAGTGGGACAGGGTATGGCTACACCTTC. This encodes CASSGTGYGYTF.

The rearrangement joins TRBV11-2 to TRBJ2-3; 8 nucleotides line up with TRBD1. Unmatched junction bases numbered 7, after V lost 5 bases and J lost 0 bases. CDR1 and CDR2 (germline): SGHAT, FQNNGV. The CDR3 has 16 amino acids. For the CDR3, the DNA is TGTGCCAGCAGCCGTATCTGGACAGGGAGCACAGATACGCAGTATTTT. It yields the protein CASSRIWTGSTDTQYF.

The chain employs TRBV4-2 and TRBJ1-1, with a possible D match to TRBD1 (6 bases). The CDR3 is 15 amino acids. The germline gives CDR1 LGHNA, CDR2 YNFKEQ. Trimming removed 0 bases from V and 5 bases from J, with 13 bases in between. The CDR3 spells CASSQDRGPGTEAFF. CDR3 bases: TGTGCCAGCAGCCAAGATCGGGGGCCCGGGACTGAAGCTTTCTTT.

The chain's CDR3 is CASTSPGETQYF. For the CDR3, the DNA is TGTGCCAGCACCTCCCCGGGAGAGACCCAGTACTTC. V usage is TRBV6-6 and J usage is TRBJ2-5; D is unresolved. V was cut by 7 bases and J by 4 bases, with 10 bases left in between. Germline assignment: CDR1 MNHNY and CDR2 SVGAGI (reference sequence). CDR3 size: 12 residues.